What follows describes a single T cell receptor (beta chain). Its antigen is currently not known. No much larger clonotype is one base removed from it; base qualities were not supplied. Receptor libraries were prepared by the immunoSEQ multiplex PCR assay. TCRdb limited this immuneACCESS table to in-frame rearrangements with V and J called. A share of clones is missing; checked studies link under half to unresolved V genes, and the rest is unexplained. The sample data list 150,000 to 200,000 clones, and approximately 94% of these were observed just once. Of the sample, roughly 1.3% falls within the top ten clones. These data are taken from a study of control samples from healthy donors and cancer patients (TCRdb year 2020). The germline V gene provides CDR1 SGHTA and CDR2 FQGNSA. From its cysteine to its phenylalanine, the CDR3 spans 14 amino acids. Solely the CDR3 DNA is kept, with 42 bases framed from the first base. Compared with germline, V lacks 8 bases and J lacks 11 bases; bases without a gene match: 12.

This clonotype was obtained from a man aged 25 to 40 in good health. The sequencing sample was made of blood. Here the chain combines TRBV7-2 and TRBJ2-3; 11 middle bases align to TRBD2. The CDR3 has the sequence CASGHGQLAGVQYF. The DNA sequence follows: TGTGCCAGCGGCCACGGGCAACTAGCGGGGGTGCAGTATTTT.